The source of this T cell receptor beta chain is a study of response to subunit inactivated influenza vaccine. General observations from the study: New T cells are recruited in small numbers by each seasonal influenza vaccination, according to the authors' suggestion.

Germline V gene lookup returns CDR1 MNHNS and CDR2 SASEGT. The V end lost 5 bases, the J end lost 4 bases, and 12 bases lay between the germline ends. The CDR3 spans 13 residues. From the RT-PCR reads, TCRdb called clonotypes with MiXCR, one entry per CDR3 protein. The sample records around 750,000 distinct CDR3 sequences, less than 25% being singletons. This clonotype was seen a handful of times. Its specificity is not known. The rearrangement joins TRBV6-1 to TRBJ2-7, with a possible D match to TRBD1 (6 bases). Specimen: PBMCs from blood, collected 4 to 6 days after vaccination. The TCR was taken from a man aged 50-60 years who received an inactivated influenza vaccine. The CDR3 DNA reads TGTGCCAGCAGTCCTTGGCAGGGGTACGAGCAGTACTTC. Its protein product is CASSPWQGYEQYF.